Below are 26 T cell receptor beta chains sequenced from a single sample in a study of radiation and T cells in renal cell carcinoma. Time point meaning: blood 2 weeks post-SBRT. As for treatment: 15 Gy SBRT to primary tumor, nephrectomy 4 weeks later. Some clones are missing from TCRdb's copy, which holds only in-frame ones; the method was immunoSEQ multiplex PCR. The data hold 70,000 to 100,000 clones, with 80% to 90% observed a single time. This specimen consisted of blood, obtained from a patient whose treatment included radiotherapy and nephrectomy. Receptor source: a woman in her fifties or sixties with renal cell carcinoma.

The sample holds a few counts of this clone. This sequence joins TRBV4-1 and TRBJ1-3; 7 bases match TRBD1. This CDR3 has 14 amino acids. Germline CDR1 MGHRA, CDR2 YSYEKL. V lost 3 bases to trimming and J lost 4 bases; unmatched junction nucleotides: 3. The CDR3 region is CASSHTGDGNTIYF. The CDR3 region has the DNA TGCGCCAGCAGCCATACAGGGGACGGAAACACCATATATTTT.

The chain couples TRBV4-3 to TRBJ1-5, with 9 bases fitting TRBD1. The CDR3 loop spans 15 amino acids. V shed 3 bases and J 7 bases; nucleotides not matched to a gene: 7. Germline V CDR1 and CDR2: LGHNA, YSLEER. The CDR3 DNA reads TGCGCCAGCAGCCAGGAACAGGGGGCTTGGCAGCCCCAGCATTTT. Protein: CASSQEQGAWQPQHF.

Here the CDR3 reads CATSRDAGSKYF. The CDR3 DNA is TGTGCCACCAGCAGAGATGCGGGTTCAAAGTACTTC. The chain carries TRBV15 and TRBJ2-7, with D possibly matching TRBD2 (5 bases). Germline-derived CDR1 and CDR2 are LNHNV and YYDKDF (reference sequence). V dropped 0 bases and J dropped 11 bases, with 11 bases sitting between them. The CDR3 contains 12 residues. The complete variable domain, with remaining parts taken from reference TRBV15 and TRBJ2-7, reads DAMVIQNPRYQVTQFGKPVTLSCSQTLNHNVMYWYQQKSSQAPKLLFHYYDKDFNNEADTPDNFQSRRPNTSFCFLDIRSPGLGDTAMYLCATSRDAGSKYFGPGTRLTVT.

This chain links TRBV19 with TRBJ1-2; D not resolved. The CDR3 loop spans 13 amino acids. Germline values: CDR1 LNHDA, CDR2 SQIVND (reference sequence). V was pared by 3 bases and J by 4 bases, with 9 bases between. In nucleotides, the CDR3 is TGTGCCAGTAGTATCGGGCAGACCTATGGCTACACCTTC. This translates into CASSIGQTYGYTF. The full variable domain, with the rest looked up from reference TRBV19 and TRBJ1-2, is DGGITQSPKYLFRKEGQNVTLSCEQNLNHDAMYWYRQDPGQGLRLIYYSQIVNDFQKGDIAEGYSVSREKKESFPLTVTSAQKNPTAFYLCASSIGQTYGYTFGSGTRLTVV.

The chain carries TRBV28 and TRBJ1-1; 7 nucleotides agree with TRBD1. Germline values: CDR1 MDHEN, CDR2 SYDVKM. With 4 bases clipped from V and 2 bases from J, the junction kept 7 bases outside the gene matches. There are 15 residues in the CDR3. CDR3 residues: CASSSPAGGNTEAFF. The CDR3 nucleotides read TGTGCCAGCAGTTCCCCGGCAGGGGGAAACACTGAAGCTTTCTTT.

The chain links TRBV9 to TRBJ2-3; D not certain. The germline V gene has CDR1 SGDLS and CDR2 YYNGEE. The CDR3 has 13 residues. V was shortened by 0 bases and J by 2 bases, with 4 bases between the two germline ends. In DNA form, the CDR3 reads TGTGCCAGCAGCGTAGAGTTCACAGATACGCAGTATTTT. Its translation: CASSVEFTDTQYF.

CDR3 nucleotides: TGCGCCAGCAGTGATTCATCCCCGGGGGATTCCACTGAAGCTTTCTTT. Residues: CASSDSSPGDSTEAFF. The chain is built from TRBV5-1 and TRBJ1-1; D is perhaps TRBD1 (5 bases). Germline V gene data show CDR1 as SGHRS and CDR2 as YFSETQ. The length of the CDR3 is 16 residues. Trimming cost V 5 bases and J 4 bases, with 21 bases left between them.

The chain recombines TRBV15 with TRBJ1-1; 9 nucleotides agree with TRBD1. Germline CDR1 is LNHNV and CDR2 is YYDKDF (reference sequence). The CDR3 is made up of 15 amino acids. The junction had 2 bases not matched to a gene; V was cut back by 3 bases and J by 0 bases. DNA for the CDR3: TGTGCCACCAGCAGCGGGACAGGGATGAACACTGAAGCTTTCTTT. Its protein product is CATSSGTGMNTEAFF.

This rearrangement joins TRBV14 to TRBJ1-1; no definite D call. The CDR3 totals 14 residues. Looked up from germline, CDR1 is SGHDN and CDR2 is FVKESK. V was cut by 3 bases and J by 4 bases, with 12 bases left in between. The CDR3 is CASSQSAVGTEAFF. CDR3 in DNA: TGTGCCAGCAGCCAGTCGGCAGTGGGCACTGAAGCTTTCTTT.

The chain employs TRBV5-1 and TRBJ2-5; TRBD1 matches 7 bases. The V and J ends lost 0 bases and 3 bases, in that order; junction bases with no gene match: 2. This CDR3 has 14 residues. Germline V gene sequence: CDR1 SGHRS, CDR2 YFSETQ. The CDR3 loop reads CASSLAQGEETQYF. In DNA form, the CDR3 reads TGCGCCAGCAGCTTGGCGCAGGGGGAAGAGACCCAGTACTTC.

The chain is built from TRBV6-5 and TRBJ1-5; a possible D gene is TRBD1 (5 bases). V lost 2 bases, J lost 5 bases, and 13 bases lay in between. CDR3 size: 15 residues. CDR1 and CDR2 (germline): MNHEY, SVGAGI. CDR3: CASSYTHGADQPQHF. As DNA, the CDR3 is TGTGCCAGCAGTTACACCCACGGGGCTGATCAGCCCCAGCATTTT.

The chain couples TRBV7-2 to TRBJ2-1; D gene uncertain. V was trimmed by 1 base and J by 7 bases, leaving 8 bases between them. The CDR3 is 13 amino acids. Germline loops: CDR1 SGHTA, CDR2 FQGNSA. CDR3 coding DNA: TGTGCCAGCAGCTTAGGGGTGAAGAATGAGCAGTTCTTC. Amino acids: CASSLGVKNEQFF. Based on the CDR3 plus reference TRBV7-2 and TRBJ2-1, the full variable domain is GAGVSQSPSNKVTEKGKDVELRCDPISGHTALYWYRQSLGQGLEFLIYFQGNSAPDKSGLPSDRFSAERTGGSVSTLTIQRTQQEDSAVYLCASSLGVKNEQFFGPGTRLTVL.

The chain links TRBV7-2 to TRBJ2-1; the match to TRBD2 covers 7 bases. After removal of 5 bases from V and 9 bases from J, the junction contained 4 bases not matched to a gene. Germline V CDR1 and CDR2: SGHTA, FQGNSA. The CDR3 length is 12 residues. The CDR3 DNA reads TGTGCCAGCAGCCCCGCGGGGGTTGAGCAGTTCTTC. It translates to CASSPAGVEQFF.

The chain employs TRBV19 and TRBJ1-2; D not certain. The V end lost 5 bases, the J end lost 8 bases, and 18 bases lay between the germline ends. The CDR3 covers 14 residues. Germline CDR1 is LNHDA and CDR2 is SQIVND (reference sequence). The CDR3 here is CASSPRAGRGGYTF. For the CDR3, the DNA is TGTGCCAGTAGTCCTCGGGCCGGACGAGGCGGCTACACCTTC.

This clone was picked up a small number of times. The CDR3 DNA is TGTGCCAGCAGTCGCAATAGGGACAGTGAAGCTTTCTTT. Encoded protein: CASSRNRDSEAFF. The chain recombines TRBV2 with TRBJ1-1; 7 bases align to TRBD1. The length of the CDR3 is 13 residues. The germline V gene encodes CDR1 SNHLY and CDR2 FYNNEI. J was trimmed by 7 bases and V by 5 bases; bases with no gene match: 7.

The count of this clone is one. The chain joins TRBV5-6 to TRBJ2-2; TRBD1 agrees at 12 bases. Germline CDR1 and CDR2: SGHDT and YYEEEE. The CDR3 covers 17 residues. Trimming took 4 bases from V and 2 from J; bases not matched to a gene: 6. DNA of the CDR3: TGTGCCAGCAGCCCCGGGACAGGGGGCCATAACACCGGGGAGCTGTTTTTT. It is translated as CASSPGTGGHNTGELFF.

The rearrangement uses TRBV28 and TRBJ2-7; D gene ambiguous. Trimming took 5 bases from V and 4 from J, leaving 12 bases between them. The CDR3 loop spans 13 amino acids. Per germline, CDR1 MDHEN and CDR2 SYDVKM. CDR3 coding DNA: TGTGCCAGCAGTCTCCCTTTGGGGTACGAGCAGTACTTC. Translated: CASSLPLGYEQYF.

The chain carries TRBV28 and TRBJ2-7; D tentatively reads TRBD1 or TRBD2 (5 bases each). Germline V lookup: CDR1 MDHEN, CDR2 SYDVKM. Deletions cut 7 bases from V and 1 base from J, with 20 bases between. The CDR3 is 16 amino acids. The CDR3 is CASTLGDGLTSYEQYF. For the CDR3, the DNA is TGTGCCAGCACCCTGGGGGACGGCCTGACTTCCTACGAGCAGTACTTC.

The rearrangement uses TRBV9 and TRBJ1-6, with D possibly TRBD1 on 5 matching bases. CDR3 length: 14 amino acids. The V gene's germline CDR1 is SGDLS and CDR2 YYNGEE. Trimming took 2 bases from V and 13 from J, leaving 16 bases between them. The CDR3 DNA sequence: TGTGCCAGCAGCGTGAGAGACAGCTCCTCGCCCCTCCACTTT. This codes for CASSVRDSSSPLHF. The complete variable domain, with remaining parts taken from reference TRBV9 and TRBJ1-6, reads DSGVTQTPKHLITATGQRVTLRCSPRSGDLSVYWYQQSLDQGLQFLIQYYNGEERAKGNILERFSAQQFPDLHSELNLSSLELGDSALYFCASSVRDSSSPLHFGNGTRLTVT.

This chain links TRBV2 with TRBJ2-2; the D gene is possibly TRBD2 (5 bases). Germline CDR1 reads SNHLY; CDR2 reads FYNNEI. This CDR3 comprises 14 residues. Trimming pared 8 bases from V and 0 bases from J, leaving 10 bases between. The CDR3 DNA reads TGTGCCAGCCGTCCGGGGTCGAACACCGGGGAGCTGTTTTTT. This translates into CASRPGSNTGELFF.

The chain uses TRBV5-1 and TRBJ1-3, with D possibly TRBD1 on 6 matching bases. Trimming took 1 base from V and 0 from J, leaving 11 bases between them. In germline, CDR1 is SGHRS, CDR2 YFSETQ. The CDR3 has 16 residues. The CDR3 bases are TGCGCCAGCAGCTTGCTGGGGGCCTACTCTGGAAACACCATATATTTT. As protein: CASSLLGAYSGNTIYF.

The CDR3: CASSLEPLFTDTQYF. The CDR3 DNA follows: TGTGCCAGCAGCTTGGAACCCTTATTCACAGATACGCAGTATTTT. V is TRBV5-5 and J is TRBJ2-3; no firm D call. The CDR3 totals 15 residues. Trimming removed 0 bases at V and 2 bases at J, with 10 bases between. The germline V gene encodes CDR1 SGHKS and CDR2 YYEKEE (reference sequence).

The chain couples TRBV10-3 to TRBJ2-2; D gene uncertain. Trimming removed 10 bases from V and 3 bases from J, with 18 bases in between. Germline V lookup: CDR1 ENHRY, CDR2 SYGVKD. This CDR3 spans 15 amino acids. CDR3: CATQLEGVDTGELFF. The DNA of the CDR3 is TGTGCCACCCAACTCGAAGGAGTGGACACCGGGGAGCTGTTTTTT.

The rearrangement links TRBV5-1 to TRBJ2-3; D not certain. Trimming removed 4 bases at V and 0 bases at J, with 9 bases between. CDR3 length: 14 amino acids. Germline V gene data show CDR1 as SGHRS and CDR2 as YFSETQ. The CDR3 protein is CASSPDPSTDTQYF. The CDR3 bases are TGCGCCAGCAGCCCAGATCCGAGCACAGATACGCAGTATTTT.

The chain employs TRBV19 and TRBJ2-5, with TRBD2 matching 9 bases. The CDR3 totals 15 residues. V shed 7 bases and J 1 base; nucleotides not matched to a gene: 7. Germline lookup yields CDR1 LNHDA and CDR2 SQIVND (reference sequence). CDR3 amino acids: CASNPSGGLQETQYF. The CDR3 region has the DNA TGTGCCAGTAACCCCAGCGGGGGGCTCCAAGAGACCCAGTACTTC.

J is TRBJ1-6 and V is TRBV9, with D maybe TRBD1 (5 bases). Germline assignment: CDR1 SGDLS and CDR2 YYNGEE. Trimming shortened V by 0 bases and J by 0 bases, and 10 bases separated the two germline ends. This CDR3 spans 17 amino acids. Here the CDR3 DNA reads TGTGCCAGCAGCGTAGAGGGGTCGAGCTCCTATAATTCACCCCTCCACTTT. It encodes CASSVEGSSSYNSPLHF.